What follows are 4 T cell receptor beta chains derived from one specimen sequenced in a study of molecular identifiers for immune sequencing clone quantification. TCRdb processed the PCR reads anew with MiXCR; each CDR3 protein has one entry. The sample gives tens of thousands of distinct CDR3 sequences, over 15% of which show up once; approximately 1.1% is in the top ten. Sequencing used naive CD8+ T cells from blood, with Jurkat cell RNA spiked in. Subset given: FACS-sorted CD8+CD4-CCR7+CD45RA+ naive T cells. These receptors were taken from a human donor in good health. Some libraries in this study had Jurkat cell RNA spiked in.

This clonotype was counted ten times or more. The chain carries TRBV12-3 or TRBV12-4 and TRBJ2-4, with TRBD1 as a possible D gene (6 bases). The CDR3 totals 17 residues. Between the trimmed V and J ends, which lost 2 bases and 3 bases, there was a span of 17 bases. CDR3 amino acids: CASSLYGGGVGKNIQYF. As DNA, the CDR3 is TGTGCCAGCAGTTTATATGGGGGCGGTGTCGGCAAAAACATTCAGTACTTC.

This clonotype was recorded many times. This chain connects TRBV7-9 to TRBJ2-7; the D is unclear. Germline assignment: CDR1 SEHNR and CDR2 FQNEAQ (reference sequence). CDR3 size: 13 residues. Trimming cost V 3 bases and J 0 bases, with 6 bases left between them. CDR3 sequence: CASSLENSYEQYF. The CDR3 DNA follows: TGTGCCAGCAGCTTGGAGAACTCCTACGAGCAGTACTTC.

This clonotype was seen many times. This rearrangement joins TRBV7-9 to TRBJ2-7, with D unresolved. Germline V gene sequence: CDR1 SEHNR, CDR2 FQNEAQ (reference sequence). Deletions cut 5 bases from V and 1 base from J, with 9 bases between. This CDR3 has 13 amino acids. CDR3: CASSPEASYEQYF. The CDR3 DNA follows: TGTGCCAGCAGCCCAGAGGCGTCCTACGAGCAGTACTTC.

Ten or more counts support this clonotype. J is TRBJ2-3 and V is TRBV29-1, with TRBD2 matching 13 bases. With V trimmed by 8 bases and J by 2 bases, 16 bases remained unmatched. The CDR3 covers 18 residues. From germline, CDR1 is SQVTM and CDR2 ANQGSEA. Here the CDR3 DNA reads TGCAGCATTCAGGGGACTAGCGGGAACCAGACTTTCACAGATACGCAGTATTTT. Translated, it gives CSIQGTSGNQTFTDTQYF.